What follows are 21 T cell receptor beta chains derived from one specimen sequenced in a study of a mutant IDH1 vaccine in newly diagnosed glioma. The assay was immunoSEQ multiplex PCR, and TCRdb's table has in-frame clones only and misses some. The sample lists about 31,000 clones; about 93% were seen once. These receptors have no known antigen. Time point of the sample: week 47, end of study. In the vaccine, a single dose held 300 ug of the mutant IDH1 20-mer peptide, along with topical imiquimod. Specimen: PBMCs, collected from a glioma patient whose treatment included an IDH1 peptide vaccine. The source of these receptors is a woman in her 40s with glioma.

The chain is built from TRBV2 and TRBJ1-1, with 8 bases that match TRBD1. The CDR3 runs to 16 residues. Germline lookup yields CDR1 SNHLY and CDR2 FYNNEI. Trimming took 2 bases from V and 3 from J; bases not matched to a gene: 8. CDR3 sequence: CASSEWGQAADTEAFF. In DNA form, the CDR3 reads TGTGCCAGCAGTGAATGGGGACAGGCGGCGGACACTGAAGCTTTCTTT.

The chain is built from TRBV29-1 and TRBJ2-7, with 7 bases that match TRBD1. Germline V gives CDR1 SQVTM, CDR2 ANQGSEA. The CDR3 is 13 residues long. V was clipped by 6 bases and J by 2 bases; unmatched bases: 7. The CDR3 here is CSVMDRNTYEQYF. CDR3 in DNA: TGCAGCGTGATGGACAGGAATACCTACGAGCAGTACTTC.

The rearrangement links TRBV6-6 to TRBJ1-4; 7 nucleotides align to TRBD1. CDR3 length equals 16 residues. Unmatched junction bases numbered 15, after V lost 8 bases and J lost 6 bases. CDR1 is MNHNY, CDR2 SVGAGI, per germline (reference sequence). The CDR3 DNA is TGTGCCAGCGGACCCCCTTACAGGGGACGGTATGAAAAACTGTTTTTT. Translated: CASGPPYRGRYEKLFF.

The V and J genes are TRBV28 and TRBJ1-5; D is perhaps TRBD1 (6 bases). Germline V lookup: CDR1 MDHEN, CDR2 SYDVKM. With 2 bases removed from V and 7 bases from J, the gap between germline ends came to 12 bases. The CDR3 runs to 14 residues. The CDR3 spells CASSLRQVEQPQHF. In DNA, the CDR3 is TGTGCCAGCAGTTTACGACAGGTAGAGCAGCCCCAGCATTTT.

CDR3 sequence: CASSEWGGPGYTF. The CDR3 DNA reads TGTGCCAGCAGTGAGTGGGGGGGACCTGGCTACACCTTC. The chain joins TRBV2 to TRBJ1-2; tentative D call: TRBD1 (5 bases). The CDR3 length is 13 residues. V was trimmed by 3 bases and J by 7 bases, leaving 12 bases between them. CDR1 is SNHLY, CDR2 FYNNEI, per germline.

The chain is built from TRBV5-7 and TRBJ2-7, with D unclear. TRBV5-7 qualifies as an ORF whose function is uncertain. V was trimmed by 0 bases and J by 0 bases, leaving 4 bases between them. The CDR3 has 13 residues. The CDR3 loop is CASSLAGSYEQYF. CDR3 DNA sequence: TGTGCCAGCAGCTTGGCTGGCTCCTACGAGCAGTACTTC.

The J gene is TRBJ2-7, the V gene TRBV6-1, with D unresolved. CDR1 and CDR2 (germline): MNHNS, SASEGT. The CDR3 has 17 amino acids. The V gene lost 0 bases and the J gene lost 3 bases, with 18 bases spanning the gap. The CDR3: CASSEASPRWAFYEQYF. The CDR3 DNA follows: TGTGCCAGCAGTGAAGCCTCGCCTCGGTGGGCCTTCTACGAGCAGTACTTC.

The chain combines TRBV29-1 with TRBJ1-3, with D unresolved. The germline V gene encodes CDR1 SQVTM and CDR2 ANQGSEA. Between the trimmed V and J ends, which lost 7 bases and 1 base, there was a span of 11 bases. The CDR3 is made up of 13 amino acids. The CDR3 bases are TGCAGCGCCTACGAAGGGTCTGGAAACACCATATATTTT. It encodes CSAYEGSGNTIYF.

J is TRBJ2-3 and V is TRBV27, with 7 nucleotides matching TRBD2. This CDR3 has 14 amino acids. Trimming removed 2 bases from V and 3 bases from J; junction bases left unmatched: 2. The germline V gene has CDR1 MNHEY and CDR2 SMNVEV (reference sequence). The CDR3 nucleotides read TGTGCCAGCAGTTTACGGCGGGGGACAGATACGCAGTATTTT. Amino acid sequence: CASSLRRGTDTQYF.

The chain combines TRBV5-1 with TRBJ2-1; D may be TRBD1 or TRBD2 (5 bases each). The ends were cut back, 1 base at V and 6 bases at J, with 17 bases in the middle. Germline V lookup: CDR1 SGHRS, CDR2 YFSETQ. The CDR3 is 16 amino acids. The CDR3 spells CASSLLPPLRGNEQFF. CDR3 nucleotides: TGCGCCAGCAGCTTGCTCCCCCCCCTGAGGGGCAATGAGCAGTTCTTC.

This rearrangement joins TRBV11-2 to TRBJ2-7; tentatively, D is TRBD2 (5 bases). Trimming removed 4 bases from V and 2 bases from J, with 9 bases in between. The CDR3 has 13 residues. Germline assignment: CDR1 SGHAT and CDR2 FQNNGV. The CDR3 loop reads CASSYRSAYEQYF. The CDR3 DNA reads as TGTGCCAGCAGCTACCGTAGCGCCTACGAGCAGTACTTC. Supplemented by reference TRBV11-2 and TRBJ2-7, the full variable domain reads EAGVAQSPRYKIIEKRQSVAFWCNPISGHATLYWYQQILGQGPKLLIQFQNNGVVDDSQLPKDRFSAERLKGVDSTLKIQPAKLEDSAVYLCASSYRSAYEQYFGPGTRLTVT.

This chain joins TRBV7-9 and TRBJ1-2; 7 nucleotides agree with TRBD1. The V and J ends lost 0 bases and 7 bases, in that order; junction bases with no gene match: 5. The germline V gene encodes CDR1 SEHNR and CDR2 FQNEAQ (reference sequence). The length of the CDR3 is 14 residues. For the CDR3, the DNA is TGTGCCAGCAGCTTAGCCGGGACAGACTCTGGCTACACCTTC. Translation gives CASSLAGTDSGYTF. The variable domain in full, completed from reference TRBV7-9 and TRBJ1-2, reads DTGVSQNPRHKITKRGQNVTFRCDPISEHNRLYWYRQTLGQGPEFLTYFQNEAQLEKSRLLSDRFSAERPKGSFSTLEIQRTEQGDSAMYLCASSLAGTDSGYTFGSGTRLTVV.

CDR3: CASSSGTSHTGELFF. Here the CDR3 DNA reads TGTGCCAGCAGCTCAGGGACTAGCCACACCGGGGAGCTGTTTTTT. The rearrangement uses TRBV7-9 and TRBJ2-2; 9 bases line up with TRBD2. The length of the CDR3 is 15 residues. J lost 3 bases, V lost 4 bases, and 3 bases had no gene match. Germline lookup yields CDR1 SEHNR and CDR2 FQNEAQ (reference sequence).

This clone is a singleton in its sample. The CDR3: CASSIGGGMNTEAFF. DNA of the CDR3: TGTGCCAGTAGTATAGGGGGCGGCATGAACACTGAAGCTTTCTTT. The chain carries TRBV19 and TRBJ1-1; tentative D call: TRBD1 (5 bases). The V and J ends lost 1 base and 0 bases respectively, with 9 bases between them. The CDR3 has 15 amino acids. CDR1 and CDR2 from the germline V gene are LNHDA and SQIVND (reference sequence).

The chain couples TRBV6-6 to TRBJ2-7; TRBD1 matches 10 bases. Germline CDR1 reads MNHNY; CDR2 reads SVGAGI (reference sequence). This CDR3 spans 16 amino acids. The V and J ends lost 4 bases and 1 base, in that order; junction bases with no gene match: 7. The CDR3 is CASSSTGTGVSYEQYF. CDR3 sequence (DNA): TGTGCCAGCAGTTCAACCGGGACAGGGGTATCCTACGAGCAGTACTTC.

Note on this clone: Different DNA sequences within this sample yield the same CDR3. The rearrangement uses TRBV4-3 and TRBJ2-5, with TRBD2 matching 7 bases. CDR1 and CDR2 from the germline V gene are LGHNA and YSLEER. V lost 1 base, J lost 5 bases, and 4 bases stayed unmatched. The CDR3 has 14 residues. DNA for the CDR3: TGCGCCAGCAGCCAAGGACTAGCAAGGGAGACCCAGTACTTC. The encoded protein is CASSQGLARETQYF.

This clone was observed a single time. The chain employs TRBV5-8 and TRBJ2-3; possibly TRBD2 for D (6 bases). V lost 4 bases and J lost 3, with 12 bases in between. Germline V gives CDR1 SGHTS, CDR2 YDEGEE. The CDR3 consists of 14 residues. CDR3 DNA: TGTGCCAGCAGCCGGAGGGTCCGAACAGATACGCAGTATTTT. Its translation is CASSRRVRTDTQYF.

The rearrangement links TRBV7-6 to TRBJ1-4, with D perhaps TRBD1 (5 bases). V lost 1 base to trimming and J lost 7 bases, with 13 bases between them. Per germline, CDR1 SGHVS and CDR2 FNYEAQ. The CDR3 covers 15 residues. CDR3 DNA sequence: TGTGCCAGCAGCTTAGTTGGGGGGTCGGGTGAAAAACTGTTTTTT. Translation gives CASSLVGGSGEKLFF.

This clone was picked up a small number of times. The V gene is TRBV4-1, the J gene TRBJ1-5, with 7 positions matching TRBD1. V lost 8 bases, J lost 6 bases, and 10 bases stayed unmatched. The germline V gene encodes CDR1 MGHRA and CDR2 YSYEKL. This CDR3 has 14 amino acids. The DNA of the CDR3 is TGCGCCAGCGCTCTGGTGACAGGGACTCAGCCCCAGCATTTT. This codes for CASALVTGTQPQHF.

CDR3 sequence reads: CASSLTGTDFYEQYF. In DNA, the CDR3 is TGTGCCAGCAGCTTGACCGGGACAGACTTCTACGAGCAGTACTTC. The V call is TRBV7-6, the J call TRBJ2-5; 7 bases agree with TRBD1. The J call may be incorrect, as the DNA end agrees better with TRBJ2-7. The germline V gene encodes CDR1 SGHVS and CDR2 FNYEAQ. CDR3 length: 15 residues.

A single count supports this clone. J is TRBJ2-7 and V is TRBV6-5; D might be TRBD1 (6 bases). CDR1 is MNHEY, CDR2 SVGAGI, per germline. The CDR3 extends over 12 amino acids. V dropped 4 bases and J dropped 3 bases, with 7 bases sitting between them. The chain's CDR3 is CASSSRGYEQYF. As DNA, the CDR3 is TGTGCCAGCAGTTCCAGGGGCTACGAGCAGTACTTC.